A selection of T cell receptor beta chains follows, all from one sample in a study of shared clonotypes between healthy human individuals. The method was immunoSEQ multiplex PCR; TCRdb's version includes in-frame clones alone and lacks a portion of them. The sample contains approximately 1,000,000 clones, about 80% of which appear only once. Sequenced input: memory CD4+ T cells from PBMCs. The receptors derive from a man aged 18 to 35 in good health. Some clones in this sample may be carry-over from other donors' samples. Both conserved end residues are part of each CDR3.

>TRBJ1-2|TRBV28
CASRGGGESNYGYTF
>TRBJ1-2|TRBV28
CASSLMRAAHGYTF
>TRBJ2-5|TRBV5-1
CASSPTGTGLETQYF
>TRBJ1-3|TRBV6-5
CASSYRRGGGGNTIYF
>TRBJ2-3|TRBV7-8
CASSVSRDFQSDTQYF
>TRBJ2-7|TRBV27
CASSFDPYSYEQYF
>TRBJ2-7|TRBV5-4
CASSLGAPTSGASYEQYF
>TRBJ2-2|TRBV25-1
CASSGTPGSYYTGELFF
>TRBJ2-3|TRBV5-1
CASSLSQTSGYTDTQYF
>TRBJ2-1|TRBV29-1
CSVEDRTAGGRQFF
>TRBJ1-1|TRBV10-2
CASSVNYVNTEAFF
>TRBJ2-5|TRBV5-8
CASSLAMYTLGTQYF
>TRBJ2-7|TRBV20-1
CSAKWGEQYF
>TRBJ1-1|TRBV6-1
CASSNEQGGYTEAFF
>TRBJ2-7|TRBV12-5
CASGRDSYEQYF